This T cell receptor (beta chain) was identified in a study of T cell changes during pregnancy in multiple sclerosis (dated 2019 in TCRdb). Describing the broader study: The study looked at changes in the T cell repertoire across pregnancy in women with multiple sclerosis.

Details on this clone: Its antigen target is currently unknown. Base qualities are not provided; no much larger clone lies one nucleotide away.

V is shortened by 1 base, J by 0 bases, and the region joining them spans 12 bases. Including cysteine and phenylalanine, the CDR3 has 16 amino acids. Solely the CDR3 DNA is kept, with 48 bases framed from the first base. CDR1 KGHSH and CDR2 LQKENI were looked up in the germline V gene. Preparation of the library involved the immunoSEQ multiplex PCR assay. This immuneACCESS table, as held by TCRdb, lists in-frame sequences with V and J called but not all clones. Of the missing ones, under half trace to an unresolved V gene in checked studies; the others have no known cause. The sample data list roughly 40,000 clones, and more than 80% of these were observed just once. The ten largest clones take up about 0.45% of the sample.

The sample here was CD4+ T cells from peripheral blood mononuclear cells, taken in the third trimester of pregnancy. This chain is built from TRBV18 and TRBJ1-1; no D gene can be assigned with confidence. The TCR comes from a female donor with multiple sclerosis, enrolled in a pregnancy study. CDR3 loop: CASSPLSGILNTEAFF. The DNA is as follows: TGTGCCAGCTCACCACTATCAGGAATCCTGAACACTGAAGCTTTCTTT.